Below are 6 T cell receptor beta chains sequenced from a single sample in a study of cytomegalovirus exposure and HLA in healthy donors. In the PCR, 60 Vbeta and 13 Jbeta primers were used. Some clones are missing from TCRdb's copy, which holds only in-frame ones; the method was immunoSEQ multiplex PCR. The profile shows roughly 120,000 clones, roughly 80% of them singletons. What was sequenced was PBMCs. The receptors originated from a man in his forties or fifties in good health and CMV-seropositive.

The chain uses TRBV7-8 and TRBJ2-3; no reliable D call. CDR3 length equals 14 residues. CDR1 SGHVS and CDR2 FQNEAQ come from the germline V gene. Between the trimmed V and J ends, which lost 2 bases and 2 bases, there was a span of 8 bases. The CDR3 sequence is CASSLSSYTDTQYF. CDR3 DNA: TGTGCCAGCAGCTTATCGAGTTACACAGATACGCAGTATTTT.

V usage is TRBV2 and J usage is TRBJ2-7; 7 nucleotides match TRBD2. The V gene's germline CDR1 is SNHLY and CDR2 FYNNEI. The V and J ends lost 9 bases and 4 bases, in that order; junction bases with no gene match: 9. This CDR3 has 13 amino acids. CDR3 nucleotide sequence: TGTGCCAGAGGCGGGGGAGTTGGGTACGAGCAGTACTTC. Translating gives CARGGGVGYEQYF. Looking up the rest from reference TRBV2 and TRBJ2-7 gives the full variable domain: EPEVTQTPSHQVTQMGQEVILRCVPISNHLYFYWYRQILGQKVEFLVSFYNNEISEKSEIFDDQFSVERPDGSNFTLKIRSTKLEDSAMYFCARGGGVGYEQYFGPGTRLTVT.

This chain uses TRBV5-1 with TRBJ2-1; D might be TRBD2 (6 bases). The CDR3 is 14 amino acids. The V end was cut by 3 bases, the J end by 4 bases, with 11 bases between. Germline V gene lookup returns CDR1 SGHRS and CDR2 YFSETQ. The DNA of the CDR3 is TGCGCCAGCAGCTGGGGGGAGCCATACAATGAGCAGTTCTTC. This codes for CASSWGEPYNEQFF.

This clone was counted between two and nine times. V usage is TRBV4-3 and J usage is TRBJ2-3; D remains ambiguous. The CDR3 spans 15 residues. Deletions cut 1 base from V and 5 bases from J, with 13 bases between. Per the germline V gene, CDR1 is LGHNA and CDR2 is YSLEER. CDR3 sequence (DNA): TGCGCCAGCAGCCAAGCGGCCTCGCCAGGAGATACGCAGTATTTT. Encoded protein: CASSQAASPGDTQYF.

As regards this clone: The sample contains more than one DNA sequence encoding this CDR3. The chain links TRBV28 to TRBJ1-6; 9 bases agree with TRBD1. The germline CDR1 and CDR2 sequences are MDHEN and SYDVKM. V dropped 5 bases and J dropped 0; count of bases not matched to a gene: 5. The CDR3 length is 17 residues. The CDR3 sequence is CASSPGTGSSYNSPLHF. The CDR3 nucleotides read TGTGCCAGCAGTCCAGGGACAGGGAGCTCCTATAATTCACCCCTCCACTTT.

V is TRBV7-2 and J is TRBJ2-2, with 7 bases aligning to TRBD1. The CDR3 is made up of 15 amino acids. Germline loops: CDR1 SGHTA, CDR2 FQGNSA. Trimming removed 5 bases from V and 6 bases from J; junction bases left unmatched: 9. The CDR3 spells CASSHRVGGSGELFF. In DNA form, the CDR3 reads TGTGCCAGCAGCCACCGGGTAGGGGGCTCCGGGGAGCTGTTTTTT.